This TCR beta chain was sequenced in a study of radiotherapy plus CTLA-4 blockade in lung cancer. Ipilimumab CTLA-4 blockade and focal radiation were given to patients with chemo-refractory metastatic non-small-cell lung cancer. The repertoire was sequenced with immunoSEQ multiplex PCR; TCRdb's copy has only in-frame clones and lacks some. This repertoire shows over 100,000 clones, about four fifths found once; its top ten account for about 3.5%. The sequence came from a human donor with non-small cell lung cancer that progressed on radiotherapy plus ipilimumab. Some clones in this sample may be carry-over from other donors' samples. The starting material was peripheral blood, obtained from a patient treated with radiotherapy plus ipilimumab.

The CDR3 here is CSAREDNEQFF. Written as DNA, the CDR3 is TGCAGTGCTAGAGAAGACAATGAGCAGTTCTTC. The chain combines TRBV20-1 with TRBJ2-1; D call uncertain. The CDR3 is 11 amino acids. V was trimmed by 0 bases and J by 5 bases, leaving 2 bases between them. Germline assignment: CDR1 DFQATT and CDR2 SNEGSKA (reference sequence).